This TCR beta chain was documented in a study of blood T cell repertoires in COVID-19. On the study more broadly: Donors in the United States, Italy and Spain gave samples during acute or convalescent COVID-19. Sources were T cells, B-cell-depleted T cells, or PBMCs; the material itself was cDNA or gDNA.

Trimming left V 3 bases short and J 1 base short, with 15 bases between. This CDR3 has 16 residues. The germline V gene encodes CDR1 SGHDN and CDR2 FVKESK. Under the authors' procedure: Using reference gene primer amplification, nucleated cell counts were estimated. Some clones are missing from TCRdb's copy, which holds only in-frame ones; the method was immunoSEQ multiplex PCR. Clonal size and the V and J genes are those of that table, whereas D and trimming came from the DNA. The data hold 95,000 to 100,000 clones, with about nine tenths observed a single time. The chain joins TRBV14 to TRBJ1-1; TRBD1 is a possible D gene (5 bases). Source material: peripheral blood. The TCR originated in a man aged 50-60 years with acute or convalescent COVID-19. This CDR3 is CASSHRSWGGNTEAFF. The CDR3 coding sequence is TGTGCCAGCAGCCACCGCTCCTGGGGGGGGAACACTGAAGCTTTCTTT.